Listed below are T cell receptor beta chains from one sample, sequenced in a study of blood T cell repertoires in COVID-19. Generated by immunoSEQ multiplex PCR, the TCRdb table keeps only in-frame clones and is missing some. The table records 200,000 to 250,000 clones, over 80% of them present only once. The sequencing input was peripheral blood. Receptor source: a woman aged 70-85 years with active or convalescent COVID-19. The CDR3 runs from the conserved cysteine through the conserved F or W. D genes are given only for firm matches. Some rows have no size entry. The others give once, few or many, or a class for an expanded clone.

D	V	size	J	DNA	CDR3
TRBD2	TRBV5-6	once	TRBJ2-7	TGTGCCAGCAGCCCTCGACGGGGGCTAGCGGGTTCCTACGAGCAGTACTTC	CASSPRRGLAGSYEQYF
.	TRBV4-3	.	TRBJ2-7	TGCGCCAGCAGCCAAGCGCCAGGGCGTGAGCAGTACTTC	CASSQAPGREQYF
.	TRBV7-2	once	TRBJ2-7	TGTGCCAGCAGCTTAGCCCGGGGATACTACGAGCAGTACTTC	CASSLARGYYEQYF
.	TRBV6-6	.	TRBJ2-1	TGTGCCAGCGAGGAGCGTTCCTACTACAATGAGCAGTTCTTC	CASEERSYYNEQFF
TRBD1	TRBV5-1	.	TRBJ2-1	TGCGCCAGCAGCTTCCATCCCGGGACAGTCAACAATGAGCAGTTCTTC	CASSFHPGTVNNEQFF
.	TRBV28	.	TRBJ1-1	TGTGCCAGCAGTCCCAGGGCCATGAACACTGAAGCTTTCTTT	CASSPRAMNTEAFF
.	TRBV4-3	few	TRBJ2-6	TGCGCCAGCAGCCAAGTAGCCTCTGGGGCCAACGTCCTGACTTTC	CASSQVASGANVLTF
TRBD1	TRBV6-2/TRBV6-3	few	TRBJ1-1	TGTGCCAGCAGCCCTATGACAGGGGGCGAACACACTGAAGCTTTCTTT	CASSPMTGGEHTEAFF
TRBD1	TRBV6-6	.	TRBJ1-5	TGTGCCAGCAGTCCCGGACAGGGGGCGATGCATCAGCCCCAGCATTTT	CASSPGQGAMHQPQHF
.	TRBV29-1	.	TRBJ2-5	TGCAGCGTTGAAGATGTAGCGACTTCCCAGTACTTC	CSVEDVATSQYF
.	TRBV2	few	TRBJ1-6	TGTGCCAGCAGTGAATCAGGTGTCCTCCACTTT	CASSESGVLHF
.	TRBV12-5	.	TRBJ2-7	TGTGCTAGTGGTACCCACTTAGACCCGCGGCGCGAGCAGTACTTC	CASGTHLDPRREQYF
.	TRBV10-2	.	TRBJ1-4	TGCGCCAGCAGGGGAAAAGCGGCTAATGAAAAACTGTTTTTT	CASRGKAANEKLFF
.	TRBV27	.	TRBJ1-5	TGTGCCACACAATTTTTTTACAGGGATGGGCAGCCCCAGCATTTT	CATQFFYRDGQPQHF
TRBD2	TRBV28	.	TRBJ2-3	TGTGCCAGCAGCCCCGCGGGAGGCCGGGGAGATACGCAGTATTTT	CASSPAGGRGDTQYF
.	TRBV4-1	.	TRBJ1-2	TGCGCCAGCAGCCAAGATGGAGGTGTAGATGGCTACACCTTC	CASSQDGGVDGYTF
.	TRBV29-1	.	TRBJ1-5	TGCAGCGCCGGGACTGGTAATCAGCCCCAGCATTTT	CSAGTGNQPQHF
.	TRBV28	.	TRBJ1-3	TGTGCCAGCAGTCCCCCGTCCCACACCATATATTTT	CASSPPSHTIYF
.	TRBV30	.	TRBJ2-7	TGTGCCTGGCTTGCAGGAAGTAACGAGCAGTACTTC	CAWLAGSNEQYF
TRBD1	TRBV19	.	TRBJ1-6	TGTGCCAGTAGCGCCGGGACAGGGGGTTCACCCCTCCACTTT	CASSAGTGGSPLHF
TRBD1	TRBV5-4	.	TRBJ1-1	TGTGCCAGCACCGTGGGACAGGGAGCGTCTGAAGCTTTCTTT	CASTVGQGASEAFF
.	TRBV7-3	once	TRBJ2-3	TGTGCCAGCAGCTATGGGGGGAGCACAGATACGCAGTATTTT	CASSYGGSTDTQYF
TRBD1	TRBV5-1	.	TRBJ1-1	TGCGCCAGCAGCCCAACCGGGACAGAGAAAGCTTTCTTT	CASSPTGTEKAFF
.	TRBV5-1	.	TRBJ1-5	TGCGCCAGCAGCTTGGGGGCCCAGGGCCATAGCAATCAGCCCCAGCATTTT	CASSLGAQGHSNQPQHF
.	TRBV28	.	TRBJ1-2	TGTGCCAGCAGTTTACATCGCCCGAGCGGCTACACCTTC	CASSLHRPSGYTF
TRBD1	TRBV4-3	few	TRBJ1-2	TGCGCCAGCAGCCAAGTGGTACAGGGGCCCTCAAGGGGCACCTTC	CASSQVVQGPSRGTF
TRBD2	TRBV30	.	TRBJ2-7	TGTGCCTGGAGTTCCAGCGGGAGAGTTCCGGCCTACGAGCAGTACTTC	CAWSSSGRVPAYEQYF
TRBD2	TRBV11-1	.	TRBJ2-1	TGTGCCAGCAGCGCGGGGGGAGTAGCGGGATACAATGAGCAGTTCTTC	CASSAGGVAGYNEQFF
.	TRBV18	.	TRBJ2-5	TGTGCCAGCTCACCATTGGCTAGTCAAGAGACCCAGTACTTC	CASSPLASQETQYF